These 14 T cell receptor beta chains were sequenced from one sample in a study of cytotoxic CD8 clonotypes in ibrutinib-treated CLL. This table comes from immunoSEQ multiplex PCR, and its TCRdb copy is limited to in-frame clones, with some not included. This sample yields 250,000 to 350,000 clones, of which 65% to 85% are seen a single time; about 5.8% belongs to the top ten. The sample here was PBMCs, taken at disease progression, from a patient treated with ibrutinib. These receptors were taken from a human donor with chronic lymphocytic leukemia.

V is TRBV5-1 and J is TRBJ1-1; TRBD1 is a possible D gene (6 bases). Germline assignment: CDR1 SGHRS and CDR2 YFSETQ. The V end was cut by 4 bases, the J end by 4 bases, with 17 bases between. This CDR3 is built from 15 residues. DNA for the CDR3: TGCGCCAGCAGCCTAACACAGGGTTGGGGCACTGAAGCTTTCTTT. Translation: CASSLTQGWGTEAFF.

The V call is TRBV4-1, the J call TRBJ2-3, with unresolved D. The CDR3 runs 15 residues. Looked up from germline, CDR1 is MGHRA and CDR2 is YSYEKL. Trimming cost V 1 base and J 3 bases, with 11 bases left between them. This CDR3 is CASSQVRSRTDTQYF. The CDR3 bases are TGCGCCAGCAGCCAAGTTCGGAGCCGGACAGATACGCAGTATTTT.

The chain is built from TRBV5-1 and TRBJ2-5, with D unresolved. Trimming stripped 0 bases from V and 1 base from J, with 10 bases between. This CDR3 is 15 amino acids long. Germline CDR1 SGHRS, CDR2 YFSETQ. Here the CDR3 reads CASSLGPGFQETQYF. CDR3 nucleotides: TGCGCCAGCAGCTTGGGTCCAGGCTTCCAAGAGACCCAGTACTTC.

The chain is built from TRBV7-2 and TRBJ1-1; D uncertain. The CDR3 sequence is 13 residues long. Germline CDR1 reads SGHTA; CDR2 reads FQGNSA. Trimming removed 5 bases from V and 4 bases from J, with 11 bases in between. CDR3 protein: CASSIRAPTEAFF. CDR3 sequence (DNA): TGTGCCAGCAGCATCCGGGCACCCACTGAAGCTTTCTTT.

This rearrangement joins TRBV11-3 to TRBJ2-1; weak D call: TRBD2 (5 bases). V lost 5 bases, J lost 4 bases, and 15 bases lay in between. Germline CDR1 SGHNT, CDR2 YENEEA. The CDR3 is 15 amino acids. CDR3 region: CASSLAGGRYNEQFF. The CDR3 bases are TGTGCCAGCAGCCTCGCGGGCGGCAGATACAATGAGCAGTTCTTC.

The rearrangement uses TRBV15 and TRBJ2-5, with 8 bases that match TRBD2. Germline V gene sequence: CDR1 LNHNV, CDR2 YYDKDF (reference sequence). V gave up 0 bases and J gave up 1 base; unmatched junction bases: 4. The CDR3 has 16 residues. The CDR3, as DNA: TGTGCCACCAGCAGAGATACCGGGGGGGCCCAAGAGACCCAGTACTTC. This translates into CATSRDTGGAQETQYF.

Only a few counts were recorded for this clone. For the CDR3, the DNA is TGTGCCAGCAGCTTAGGCTCCCTAAGCTCCTACAATGAGCAGTTCTTC. Its translation is CASSLGSLSSYNEQFF. The J gene is TRBJ2-1, the V gene TRBV7-6; D is ambiguous. The germline V gene encodes CDR1 SGHVS and CDR2 FNYEAQ. The CDR3 is made up of 16 amino acids. Between the trimmed V and J ends, which lost 1 base and 0 bases, there was a span of 10 bases. Based on the CDR3 plus reference TRBV7-6 and TRBJ2-1, the full variable domain is GAGVSQSPRYKVTKRGQDVALRCDPISGHVSLYWYRQALGQGPEFLTYFNYEAQQDKSGLPNDRFSAERPEGSISTLTIQRTEQRDSAMYRCASSLGSLSSYNEQFFGPGTRLTVL.

The rearrangement joins TRBV7-9 to TRBJ1-1; maybe TRBD1 (5 bases). The germline V gene has CDR1 SEHNR and CDR2 FQNEAQ (reference sequence). The length of the CDR3 is 17 residues. The ends were cut back, 3 bases at V and 4 bases at J, with 21 bases in the middle. CDR3 region: CASSFLGGGLGGTEAFF. CDR3 nucleotides: TGTGCCAGCAGCTTCCTCGGCGGGGGATTGGGCGGCACTGAAGCTTTCTTT. Full variable domain (missing parts from reference TRBV7-9 and TRBJ1-1): DTGVSQNPRHKITKRGQNVTFRCDPISEHNRLYWYRQTLGQGPEFLTYFQNEAQLEKSRLLSDRFSAERPKGSFSTLEIQRTEQGDSAMYLCASSFLGGGLGGTEAFFGQGTRLTVV.

V gene TRBV5-4 combines with J gene TRBJ2-1; D remains ambiguous. The CDR3 spans 11 residues. The V end lost 3 bases, the J end lost 6 bases, and 4 bases lay between the germline ends. Germline V CDR1 and CDR2: SGHNT, YYREEE (reference sequence). The CDR3 loop is CASSWTNEQFF. Here the CDR3 DNA reads TGTGCCAGCAGCTGGACCAATGAGCAGTTCTTC.

This chain joins TRBV29-1 and TRBJ1-2, with D perhaps TRBD1 (6 bases). Per the germline V gene, CDR1 is SQVTM and CDR2 is ANQGSEA. The V end was cut by 6 bases, the J end by 3 bases, with 8 bases between. The CDR3 totals 11 residues. The CDR3 DNA is TGCAGCGTACAGGGAGACTATGGCTACACCTTC. This encodes CSVQGDYGYTF.

This clone has a single count. CDR3 nucleotides: TGTGCCAGCTCACACCGGACAGACGAGCAGTACTTC. Translation: CASSHRTDEQYF. This chain links TRBV18 with TRBJ2-7; possible D gene TRBD1, 6 bases. With 4 bases removed from V and 5 bases from J, the gap between germline ends came to 9 bases. This CDR3 has 12 residues. From germline, CDR1 is KGHSH and CDR2 LQKENI.

This clone has more than one count but fewer than ten. The V and J genes are TRBV11-2 and TRBJ1-1; D is uncertain. CDR1 and CDR2 (germline): SGHAT, FQNNGV. Trimming removed 0 bases from V and 0 bases from J, with 8 bases in between. The CDR3 totals 15 residues. The CDR3: CASSLEAGMNTEAFF. In DNA form, the CDR3 reads TGTGCCAGCAGCTTAGAAGCGGGGATGAACACTGAAGCTTTCTTT.

The chain uses TRBV15 and TRBJ2-7, with 11 bases aligning to TRBD2. Germline trimming cut 3 bases from V and 5 bases from J; bases unmatched to any gene: 3. CDR1 is LNHNV, CDR2 YYDKDF, per germline (reference sequence). This CDR3 is built from 14 residues. The CDR3 DNA reads as TGTGCCACCAGCAGGACTAGCGGGACGAACGAGCAGTACTTC. This encodes CATSRTSGTNEQYF.

The chain is built from TRBV5-6 and TRBJ1-2; 12 bases match TRBD1. The V segment lost 3 bases and the J segment 2 bases; nucleotides outside the gene matches: 8. Germline assignment: CDR1 SGHDT and CDR2 YYEEEE. The CDR3 is made up of 17 amino acids. The CDR3 loop is CASSWDRGRSLNYGYTF. The CDR3 DNA follows: TGTGCCAGCAGCTGGGACAGGGGGCGTTCCTTAAACTATGGCTACACCTTC.